These T cell receptor beta chains were read from a single sample in a study of blood T cell repertoires in COVID-19. TCRdb's copy holds only in-frame clones and misses some; the assay was immunoSEQ multiplex PCR. The sample yields about 300,000 clones, roughly 89% seen once. The sample was peripheral blood. The receptors were gathered from a man aged 35-49 years with acute or convalescent COVID-19. CDR3s include the opening cysteine and the closing phenylalanine or tryptophan. Each record gives: V gene, J gene, clone size, D gene, CDR3 protein, CDR3 DNA. The D gene is left open where the match is weak. The listing skips clone size in some rows; elsewhere it reads once, few, many or a size class.

V gene: TRBV7-8
J gene: TRBJ1-1
clone size: .
D gene: TRBD1
CDR3 protein: CASRESRGSNTEAFF
CDR3 DNA: TGTGCCAGCAGAGAGTCCAGGGGGTCTAACACTGAAGCTTTCTTT

V gene: TRBV19
J gene: TRBJ1-4
clone size: .
D gene: TRBD1
CDR3 protein: CASTPTGVYEKLFF
CDR3 DNA: TGTGCCAGTACCCCGACAGGGGTGTATGAAAAACTGTTTTTT

V gene: TRBV27
J gene: TRBJ1-6
clone size: .
D gene: .
CDR3 protein: CASSFSGVWASPLHF
CDR3 DNA: TGTGCCAGCAGTTTCTCGGGGGTCTGGGCGTCACCCCTCCACTTT

V gene: TRBV18
J gene: TRBJ2-2
clone size: .
D gene: TRBD1
CDR3 protein: CASSPRNLQGQGNTGELFF
CDR3 DNA: TGTGCCAGCTCACCACGGAACCTACAGGGACAGGGGAACACCGGGGAGCTGTTTTTT

V gene: TRBV12-5
J gene: TRBJ1-6
clone size: .
D gene: TRBD1
CDR3 protein: CASGRDSSPLHF
CDR3 DNA: TGTGCTAGTGGCCGGGACAGTTCACCCCTCCACTTT

V gene: TRBV19
J gene: TRBJ2-3
clone size: .
D gene: TRBD2
CDR3 protein: CASSIGLAGDMRRTDTQYF
CDR3 DNA: TGTGCCAGTAGTATCGGACTAGCGGGGGACATGCGCCGCACAGATACGCAGTATTTT

V gene: TRBV28
J gene: TRBJ1-6
clone size: .
D gene: .
CDR3 protein: CASTLSGNSPLHF
CDR3 DNA: TGTGCCAGCACCTTAAGCGGTAATTCACCCCTCCACTTT

V gene: TRBV9
J gene: TRBJ1-6
clone size: .
D gene: .
CDR3 protein: CASSVAPGSSYNSPLHF
CDR3 DNA: TGTGCCAGCAGCGTAGCCCCGGGAAGCTCCTATAATTCACCCCTCCACTTT

V gene: TRBV19
J gene: TRBJ2-2
clone size: .
D gene: TRBD2
CDR3 protein: CASRSGAANTGELFF
CDR3 DNA: TGTGCCAGTCGAAGCGGGGCGGCGAACACCGGGGAGCTGTTTTTT

V gene: TRBV5-1
J gene: TRBJ1-2
clone size: .
D gene: .
CDR3 protein: CASSLGFEAGYTF
CDR3 DNA: TGCGCCAGCAGCTTGGGCTTCGAGGCCGGCTACACCTTC

V gene: TRBV24-1
J gene: TRBJ1-5
clone size: .
D gene: .
CDR3 protein: CATSERNGPQHF
CDR3 DNA: TGTGCCACCAGTGAGAGGAATGGGCCCCAGCATTTT

V gene: TRBV5-6
J gene: TRBJ1-1
clone size: .
D gene: TRBD1
CDR3 protein: CASSPGTGGRNTEAFF
CDR3 DNA: TGTGCCAGCAGCCCAGGGACAGGGGGCAGGAACACTGAAGCTTTCTTT

V gene: TRBV5-1
J gene: TRBJ1-2
clone size: .
D gene: .
CDR3 protein: CASSLAQGAGGYTF
CDR3 DNA: TGCGCCAGCAGCTTAGCTCAAGGGGCAGGAGGCTACACCTTC

V gene: TRBV4-2
J gene: TRBJ1-1
clone size: once
D gene: .
CDR3 protein: CASSQVTALNTEAFF
CDR3 DNA: TGTGCCAGCAGCCAAGTCACAGCCTTGAACACTGAAGCTTTCTTT

V gene: TRBV11-1
J gene: TRBJ1-3
clone size: .
D gene: .
CDR3 protein: CASSVGGVQNTIYF
CDR3 DNA: TGTGCCAGCAGCGTCGGCGGTGTTCAAAACACCATATATTTT

V gene: TRBV12-3/TRBV12-4
J gene: TRBJ1-1
clone size: .
D gene: .
CDR3 protein: CASSLVDSWAFF
CDR3 DNA: TGTGCCAGCAGTTTAGTAGACAGTTGGGCTTTCTTT

V gene: TRBV3-1/TRBV3-2
J gene: TRBJ2-7
clone size: few
D gene: TRBD2
CDR3 protein: CASSPYLAGGPYEQYF
CDR3 DNA: TGTGCCAGCAGCCCGTACTTAGCGGGGGGCCCCTACGAGCAGTACTTC

V gene: TRBV15
J gene: TRBJ2-7
clone size: .
D gene: TRBD1
CDR3 protein: CATSRKGQGGGYEQYF
CDR3 DNA: TGTGCCACCAGCAGAAAGGGACAGGGAGGTGGGTACGAGCAGTACTTC

V gene: TRBV12-5
J gene: TRBJ1-1
clone size: .
D gene: TRBD1
CDR3 protein: CASRRDRAGNTEAFF
CDR3 DNA: TGTGCTAGTCGACGGGACAGGGCGGGGAACACTGAAGCTTTCTTT

V gene: TRBV5-8
J gene: TRBJ1-2
clone size: once
D gene: TRBD1
CDR3 protein: CASSFVGTGMTNYGYTF
CDR3 DNA: TGTGCCAGCAGCTTTGTGGGGACAGGGATGACTAACTATGGCTACACCTTC

V gene: TRBV9
J gene: TRBJ1-1
clone size: .
D gene: TRBD1
CDR3 protein: CASSPGTGDDGAEAFF
CDR3 DNA: TGTGCCAGCAGCCCCGGGACAGGGGATGACGGGGCTGAAGCTTTCTTT

V gene: TRBV21-1
J gene: TRBJ1-3
clone size: .
D gene: .
CDR3 protein: CASSVRQLVGNTIYF
CDR3 DNA: TGTGCCAGCAGCGTCCGACAGTTGGTAGGAAACACCATATATTTT

V gene: TRBV12-3/TRBV12-4
J gene: TRBJ2-7
clone size: .
D gene: .
CDR3 protein: CASSFKYEQYF
CDR3 DNA: TGTGCCAGCAGTTTTAAATACGAGCAGTACTTC

V gene: TRBV15
J gene: TRBJ1-2
clone size: .
D gene: .
CDR3 protein: CATSRDPGNNYGYTF
CDR3 DNA: TGTGCCACCAGCAGAGATCCAGGGAATAACTATGGCTACACCTTC

V gene: TRBV5-4
J gene: TRBJ2-2
clone size: .
D gene: .
CDR3 protein: CASSLDREGTGELFF
CDR3 DNA: TGTGCCAGCAGCTTGGACAGGGAAGGCACCGGGGAGCTGTTTTTT

V gene: TRBV28
J gene: TRBJ2-7
clone size: .
D gene: .
CDR3 protein: CASSTGQIGYEQYF
CDR3 DNA: TGTGCCAGCAGCACAGGACAGATAGGCTACGAGCAGTACTTC

V gene: TRBV11-3
J gene: TRBJ1-3
clone size: once
D gene: .
CDR3 protein: CASSSPRENTIYF
CDR3 DNA: TGTGCCAGCAGCTCCCCAAGGGAGAACACCATATATTTT

V gene: TRBV14
J gene: TRBJ1-6
clone size: .
D gene: .
CDR3 protein: CASSLTGSPTTLHF
CDR3 DNA: TGTGCCAGCAGCCTAACGGGAAGTCCTACGACCCTCCACTTT

V gene: TRBV19
J gene: TRBJ2-1
clone size: .
D gene: TRBD1
CDR3 protein: CASNSRDRGHYEQFF
CDR3 DNA: TGTGCCAGTAACTCCCGGGACAGGGGACACTATGAGCAGTTCTTC

V gene: TRBV11-2
J gene: TRBJ2-7
clone size: once
D gene: .
CDR3 protein: CASTRTGSTYEQYF
CDR3 DNA: TGTGCCAGCACCCGAACAGGGTCTACCTACGAGCAGTACTTC

V gene: TRBV30
J gene: TRBJ2-7
clone size: .
D gene: TRBD1
CDR3 protein: CAWRGDSQKGQYF
CDR3 DNA: TGTGCCTGGAGGGGGGACAGCCAGAAGGGGCAGTACTTC

V gene: TRBV9
J gene: TRBJ1-4
clone size: .
D gene: .
CDR3 protein: CASSRLGGEGSEKLFF
CDR3 DNA: TGTGCCAGCAGCCGGCTCGGCGGAGAGGGTAGCGAAAAACTGTTTTTT

V gene: TRBV24-1
J gene: TRBJ1-2
clone size: few
D gene: .
CDR3 protein: CATSEPGSAGGRGGYTF
CDR3 DNA: TGTGCCACCAGTGAACCGGGTTCGGCAGGTGGGCGGGGTGGCTACACCTTC

V gene: TRBV6-1
J gene: TRBJ1-2
clone size: .
D gene: TRBD1
CDR3 protein: CASSGAGQGGNYGYTF
CDR3 DNA: TGTGCCAGCAGTGGGGCAGGACAGGGGGGAAACTATGGCTACACCTTC

V gene: TRBV10-3
J gene: TRBJ1-4
clone size: .
D gene: .
CDR3 protein: CAISGQGNEKLFF
CDR3 DNA: TGTGCCATCAGTGGGCAGGGGAACGAAAAACTGTTTTTT

V gene: TRBV7-9
J gene: TRBJ1-2
clone size: .
D gene: TRBD1
CDR3 protein: CASSSTGGFWGYTF
CDR3 DNA: TGTGCCAGCAGCTCAACAGGGGGCTTCTGGGGCTACACCTTC

V gene: TRBV12-5
J gene: TRBJ1-2
clone size: .
D gene: .
CDR3 protein: CASGLEESSNYGYTF
CDR3 DNA: TGTGCTAGTGGTTTGGAAGAGAGTTCTAACTATGGCTACACCTTC

V gene: TRBV5-6
J gene: TRBJ1-2
clone size: few
D gene: TRBD1
CDR3 protein: CASIKTGIYDGYTF
CDR3 DNA: TGTGCCAGCATCAAGACAGGGATTTATGATGGCTACACCTTC

V gene: TRBV11-3
J gene: TRBJ1-3
clone size: .
D gene: TRBD1
CDR3 protein: CASSLRTGEDTIYF
CDR3 DNA: TGTGCCAGCAGCCTTCGGACAGGGGAGGACACCATATATTTT

V gene: TRBV2
J gene: TRBJ1-6
clone size: .
D gene: .
CDR3 protein: CASSEVGKVEGSPLHF
CDR3 DNA: TGTGCCAGCAGTGAAGTTGGGAAGGTTGAGGGATCACCCCTCCACTTT

V gene: TRBV7-8
J gene: TRBJ2-1
clone size: .
D gene: .
CDR3 protein: CASSPSLWRDGNEQFF
CDR3 DNA: TGTGCCAGCAGCCCAAGCCTATGGCGGGACGGAAATGAGCAGTTCTTC

V gene: TRBV10-1
J gene: TRBJ1-1
clone size: .
D gene: .
CDR3 protein: CASSDSRGVRANTEAFF
CDR3 DNA: TGCGCCAGCAGTGATTCCCGCGGGGTTCGAGCGAACACTGAAGCTTTCTTT

V gene: TRBV2
J gene: TRBJ1-4
clone size: .
D gene: .
CDR3 protein: CASRPGALATNEKLFF
CDR3 DNA: TGTGCCAGCAGGCCGGGAGCTCTTGCAACTAATGAAAAACTGTTTTTT

V gene: TRBV4-2
J gene: TRBJ1-5
clone size: .
D gene: TRBD1
CDR3 protein: CASSQVYRTGILPNNQPQHF
CDR3 DNA: TGTGCCAGCAGCCAAGTCTACAGGACAGGGATACTGCCTAACAATCAGCCCCAGCATTTT

V gene: TRBV9
J gene: TRBJ1-5
clone size: .
D gene: .
CDR3 protein: CASSVGITGNQPQHF
CDR3 DNA: TGTGCCAGCAGCGTAGGAATTACAGGTAATCAGCCCCAGCATTTT

V gene: TRBV12-5
J gene: TRBJ1-4
clone size: .
D gene: TRBD1
CDR3 protein: CASGLRTGGNEKLFF
CDR3 DNA: TGTGCTAGTGGTCTTAGAACAGGGGGGAATGAAAAACTGTTTTTT

V gene: TRBV20-1
J gene: TRBJ2-3
clone size: .
D gene: TRBD2
CDR3 protein: CSASGTSGSTDTQYF
CDR3 DNA: TGCAGTGCTAGTGGGACTAGCGGAAGCACAGATACGCAGTATTTT

V gene: TRBV7-9
J gene: TRBJ1-5
clone size: once
D gene: TRBD1
CDR3 protein: CASSRTGESNQPQHF
CDR3 DNA: TGTGCCAGCAGCCGGACAGGGGAAAGCAATCAGCCCCAGCATTTT

V gene: TRBV12-5
J gene: TRBJ1-1
clone size: .
D gene: .
CDR3 protein: CASGLGEGLTGAFF
CDR3 DNA: TGTGCTAGTGGTTTGGGGGAGGGGTTGACTGGAGCTTTCTTT

V gene: TRBV5-4
J gene: TRBJ2-5
clone size: .
D gene: TRBD1
CDR3 protein: CASSLTGGETQYF
CDR3 DNA: TGTGCCAGCAGCCTTACAGGGGGCGAGACCCAGTACTTC

V gene: TRBV24-1
J gene: TRBJ1-1
clone size: .
D gene: .
CDR3 protein: CATSDSWGAEAFF
CDR3 DNA: TGTGCCACCAGTGATTCATGGGGGGCTGAAGCTTTCTTT